Here is one TCR beta chain with its context. This receptor's antigen is unknown. No base-level quality is on record; no much larger clone is a single base apart. This sample was included in a study of blood T cell repertoires in COVID-19 (dated by TCRdb to between 2020 and 2021). Study-wide context: Samples from collaborators originated in the United States, Italy and Spain and spanned both the acute and convalescent phases of COVID-19. The repertoires were released in a freely available public database meant as a resource for research on the immune response to SARS-CoV-2. Deeply sampled blood TCRbeta repertoires from subjects exposed to, actively infected with, or recovered from COVID-19 were included in the dataset. Where HLA class I and class II types were available, the types were taken from metadata supplied by the sample provider, not from assay-based typing. Samples came from the ongoing ImmuneRACE study (first 160 participants) plus 1,254 subjects from 6 global collaborators. The material from the prospective study consisted of cDNA or gDNA derived from T cells, B-cell-depleted T cells, or PBMCs. The sample metadata nearly always contained a de-identified subject ID, COVID-19 status, age in years and sex.

The immunoSEQ Assay, a bias-controlled multiplex PCR, was used to amplify TCRbeta CDR3 regions from genomic DNA. In the source study's methods: The number of nucleated cells in each sample was estimated by amplification of reference gene primers within the assay. To quantify the absolute abundance of each unique TCRbeta CDR3 rearrangement, sequence reads were collapsed and filtered. For each sample, productive Simpson clonality was calculated by taking the square root of Simpson's diversity index across productive rearrangements. The source is immuneACCESS, and TCRdb retained only in-frame sequences with V and J called. Part of the clones is not carried over; for the studies checked, unresolved V genes explain less than half of this, and the remainder is unexplained. The DNA was the basis for D and trimming; V, J and clone size are from that table. The sample profile shows over 120,000 clones; around 81% of them were found once. The top ten constitute approximately 8% of the sample.

Results the study describes overall, beyond this receptor: Clinical and demographic metadata were provided uncurated, with the amount varying by source and participant.

CDR1 and CDR2 are drawn from the germline V gene: KGHSH, LQKENI. Taken from cysteine to phenylalanine, the CDR3 has 15 residues. CDR3 DNA only is kept here, 45 bases in frame from base 1. The germline V end is reduced by 3 bases and the J end by 1 base; junction bases left unmatched: 3. Collaborating institutions collected whole blood in K2EDTA tubes following their own protocols. For TCRbeta analysis, collaborators shipped samples as frozen whole blood, isolated PBMCs, or DNA extracted from either of those sample types. This TCR was sampled from a human donor in a cohort sampled during active COVID-19. Input material: peripheral blood. The receptor chain draws on TRBV18 and TRBJ2-3, with 8 bases matching TRBD2. The DNA sequence is as follows: TGTGCCAGCTCACCGCCGCGGGAGGGCACAGATACGCAGTATTTT. This sequence encodes CASSPPREGTDTQYF.